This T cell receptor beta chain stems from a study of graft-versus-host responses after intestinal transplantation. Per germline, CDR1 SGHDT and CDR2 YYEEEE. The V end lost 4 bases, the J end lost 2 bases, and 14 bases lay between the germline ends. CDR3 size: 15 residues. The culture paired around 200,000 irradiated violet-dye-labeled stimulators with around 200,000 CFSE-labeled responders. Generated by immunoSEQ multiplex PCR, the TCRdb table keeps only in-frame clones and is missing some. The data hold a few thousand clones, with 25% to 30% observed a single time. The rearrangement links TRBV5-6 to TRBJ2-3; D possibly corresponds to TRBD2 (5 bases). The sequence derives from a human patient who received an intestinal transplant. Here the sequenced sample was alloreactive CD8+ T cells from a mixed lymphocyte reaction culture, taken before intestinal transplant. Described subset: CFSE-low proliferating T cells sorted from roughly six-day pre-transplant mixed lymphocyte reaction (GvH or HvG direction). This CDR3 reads CASSLTIESTDTQYF. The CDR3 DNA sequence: TGTGCCAGCAGCCTGACTATTGAATCCACAGATACGCAGTATTTT.